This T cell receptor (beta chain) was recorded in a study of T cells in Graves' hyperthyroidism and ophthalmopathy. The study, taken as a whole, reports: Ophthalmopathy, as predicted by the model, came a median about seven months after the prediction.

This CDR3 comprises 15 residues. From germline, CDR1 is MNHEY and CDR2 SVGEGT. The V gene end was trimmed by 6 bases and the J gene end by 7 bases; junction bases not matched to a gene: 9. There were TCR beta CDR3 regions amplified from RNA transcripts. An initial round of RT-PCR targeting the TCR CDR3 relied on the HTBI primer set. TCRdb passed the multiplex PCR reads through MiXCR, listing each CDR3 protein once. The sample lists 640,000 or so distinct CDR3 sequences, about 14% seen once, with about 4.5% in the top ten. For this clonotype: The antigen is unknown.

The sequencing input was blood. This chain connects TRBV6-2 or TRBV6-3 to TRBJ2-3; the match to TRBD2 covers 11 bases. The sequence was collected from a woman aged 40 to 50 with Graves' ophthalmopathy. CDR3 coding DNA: TGTGCCAGCAGCGACGGGACTAGCGGCGGCTATACGCAGTATTTT. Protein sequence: CASSDGTSGGYTQYF.